Below, 30 T cell receptor beta chains from the same sample are listed, as sequenced in a study of T-cell memory formation after mild COVID-19. TCRdb re-called the 5' RACE reads with MiXCR, one entry per CDR3 protein. The sample lists 27,000 or so distinct CDR3 sequences, approximately 7.4% occurring once. The specimen was PBMCs or a T cell subset sorted from them (not recorded which). Receptors were obtained from an adult woman who had mild COVID-19 (a few samples of this study predate the infection). Cell type and time point are not known.

This clonotype was detected many times. This chain uses TRBV4-2 with TRBJ1-1, with a weak D call TRBD1 (5 bases). The CDR3 is 14 residues long. Germline V gives CDR1 LGHNA, CDR2 YNFKEQ. Trimming shortened V by 1 base and J by 1 base, and 7 bases separated the two germline ends. Written as DNA, the CDR3 is TGTGCCAGCAGCCAAGTCGGGGGGAACACTGAAGCTTTCTTT. Its translation is CASSQVGGNTEAFF.

There are many counts of this clonotype. J is TRBJ2-2 and V is TRBV7-8; D may match TRBD1 or TRBD2 (5 bases each). The CDR3 is 16 residues long. Trimming took 5 bases from V and 4 from J, leaving 17 bases between them. Germline V gives CDR1 SGHVS, CDR2 FQNEAQ. Here the CDR3 reads CASSPKRDRITGELFF. For the CDR3, the DNA is TGTGCCAGCAGCCCCAAAAGGGACCGCATCACCGGGGAGCTGTTTTTT.

At least ten counts were recorded for this clonotype. V gene TRBV2 combines with J gene TRBJ1-4, with a possible D match to TRBD1 (6 bases). V was trimmed by 3 bases and J by 0 bases, leaving 11 bases between them. Germline V CDR1 and CDR2: SNHLY, FYNNEI. The CDR3 has 16 residues. DNA of the CDR3: TGTGCCAGCAGTGAGTGGACAGAACCAACTAATGAAAAACTGTTTTTT. It translates to CASSEWTEPTNEKLFF.

Worth noting for this clonotype: This may be a read error: a much more frequent sequence differs by one nucleotide. The chain has TRBV12-3 or TRBV12-4 and TRBJ2-1; maybe TRBD1 (6 bases). V was clipped by 5 bases and J by 10 bases, with 12 bases between them. This CDR3 is 12 amino acids long. The CDR3 nucleotides read TGTGCCAGCAGTCTTCGGACAGTGGAGCAGTTCTTC. This gives the protein CASSLRTVEQFF.

This clonotype was seen many times. The rearrangement uses TRBV5-1 and TRBJ2-7, with D hard to call. Germline V gene data show CDR1 as SGHRS and CDR2 as YFSETQ. The ends were cut back, 2 bases at V and 3 bases at J, with 6 bases in the middle. CDR3 size: 12 residues. The CDR3 sequence is CASSFLDYEQYF. CDR3 sequence (DNA): TGCGCCAGCAGCTTCCTGGACTACGAGCAGTACTTC.

Many counts were recorded for this clonotype. The chain carries TRBV7-2 and TRBJ2-2; D gene unclear. Trimming removed 6 bases at V and 3 bases at J, with 2 bases between. Germline V gene lookup returns CDR1 SGHTA and CDR2 FQGNSA. The CDR3 is 11 residues long. For the CDR3, the DNA is TGTGCCAGCAGTTACACCGGGGAGCTGTTTTTT. Protein sequence: CASSYTGELFF.

This clonotype was recorded many times. The CDR3 reads CASSAGYREETQYF. In DNA, the CDR3 is TGTGCCAGCAGCGCGGGGTACAGGGAGGAGACCCAGTACTTC. The V gene is TRBV7-9, the J gene TRBJ2-5; the D call may be TRBD1 or TRBD2 (6 bases each). Germline V CDR1 and CDR2: SEHNR, FQNEAQ (reference sequence). The V end lost 5 bases, the J end lost 5 bases, and 15 bases lay between the germline ends. The CDR3 loop spans 14 amino acids.

This clonotype has at least ten counts. This chain connects TRBV7-2 to TRBJ2-1; TRBD2 agrees at 12 bases. The CDR3 is made up of 19 amino acids. CDR1 is SGHTA, CDR2 FQGNSA, per germline. With V trimmed by 7 bases and J by 0 bases, 13 bases remained unmatched. The CDR3 spells CASTRTGGTSGFSYNEQFF. In DNA, the CDR3 is TGTGCCAGCACCCGGACAGGTGGGACTAGCGGGTTCTCCTACAATGAGCAGTTCTTC. Based on the CDR3 plus reference TRBV7-2 and TRBJ2-1, the full variable domain is GAGVSQSPSNKVTEKGKDVELRCDPISGHTALYWYRQSLGQGLEFLIYFQGNSAPDKSGLPSDRFSAERTGGSVSTLTIQRTQQEDSAVYLCASTRTGGTSGFSYNEQFFGPGTRLTVL.

This clonotype was found many times. The V call is TRBV18, the J call TRBJ2-5, with TRBD2 matching over 7 bases. V was clipped by 1 base and J by 4 bases; unmatched bases: 0. The CDR3 extends over 13 amino acids. Germline CDR1 reads KGHSH; CDR2 reads LQKENI. The CDR3: CASSPLAGETQYF. For the CDR3, the DNA is TGTGCCAGCTCACCACTAGCGGGAGAGACCCAGTACTTC.

This clonotype was found many times. This sequence joins TRBV6-5 and TRBJ1-2; no firm D call. This CDR3 is 13 amino acids long. The germline V gene encodes CDR1 MNHEY and CDR2 SVGAGI. The V and J ends lost 4 bases and 4 bases respectively, with 10 bases between them. CDR3 DNA sequence: TGTGCCAGCAGTTCTACAGCCCCCTATGGCTACACCTTC. Protein product: CASSSTAPYGYTF.

There are many counts of this clonotype. This chain uses TRBV6-2 or TRBV6-3 with TRBJ1-1; no reliable D call. Germline values: CDR1 MNHEY, CDR2 SVGEGT. Trimming removed 5 bases at V and 0 bases at J, with 7 bases between. This CDR3 is 13 amino acids long. The CDR3: CASSAYLNTEAFF. The CDR3 bases are TGTGCCAGCAGTGCCTATTTGAACACTGAAGCTTTCTTT.

The rearrangement links TRBV20-1 to TRBJ1-2; D not certain. Per germline, CDR1 DFQATT and CDR2 SNEGSKA (reference sequence). The CDR3 runs 11 residues. With 3 bases removed from V and 5 bases from J, the gap between germline ends came to 7 bases. The CDR3 protein is CSARGSYGYTF. The CDR3 DNA sequence: TGCAGTGCTAGGGGATCTTATGGCTACACCTTC.

This clonotype was counted at least ten times. The CDR3 region has the DNA TGCAGCGTTTCGGATAGAGCGAGCACAGATACGCAGTATTTT. This codes for CSVSDRASTDTQYF. The genes are TRBV29-1 and TRBJ2-3; no firm D call. This CDR3 is built from 14 residues. Germline V lookup: CDR1 SQVTM, CDR2 ANQGSEA. V was shortened by 5 bases and J by 0 bases, with 12 bases between the two germline ends.

This clonotype is categorized as medium-sized. The chain couples TRBV25-1 to TRBJ2-3; D may be TRBD2 (6 bases). Per germline, CDR1 MGHDK and CDR2 SYGVNS. V lost 6 bases to trimming and J lost 3 bases, with 16 bases between them. The CDR3 totals 15 residues. CDR3 coding DNA: TGTGCCAGCAGCTCTAGCGTGGAGAGAACAGATACGCAGTATTTT. Protein sequence: CASSSSVERTDTQYF.

This clonotype was counted at least ten times. The chain recombines TRBV27 with TRBJ2-7; 8 positions match TRBD1. The CDR3 runs to 16 residues. With V trimmed by 6 bases and J by 3 bases, 13 bases remained unmatched. CDR1 is MNHEY, CDR2 SMNVEV, per germline (reference sequence). CDR3 coding DNA: TGTGCCAGCAGCCGCGAGCCCACAGGGGGAATCTACGAGCAGTACTTC. It encodes CASSREPTGGIYEQYF.

This clonotype has a count of ten or more. This rearrangement joins TRBV15 to TRBJ1-1; weak D call: TRBD1 (5 bases). This CDR3 spans 14 amino acids. Germline CDR1 is LNHNV and CDR2 is YYDKDF (reference sequence). With 8 bases removed from V and 5 bases from J, the gap between germline ends came to 18 bases. This CDR3 reads CATALDEGRTEAFF. In nucleotides, the CDR3 is TGTGCCACCGCCTTGGATGAGGGGAGGACTGAAGCTTTCTTT.

J is TRBJ2-7 and V is TRBV18; possible D gene TRBD2, 7 bases. The CDR3 has 15 amino acids. Trimming took 6 bases from V and 3 from J, leaving 18 bases between them. The V gene's germline CDR1 is KGHSH and CDR2 LQKENI. In DNA, the CDR3 is TGTGCCAGCTCGTCGAGCGGGACCAGGGGCTACGAGCAGTACTTC. As protein: CASSSSGTRGYEQYF.

This clonotype was seen a few times. V is TRBV14 and J is TRBJ2-7; D may be TRBD1 (6 bases). The CDR3 runs 15 residues. Germline assignment: CDR1 SGHDN and CDR2 FVKESK. V was pared by 0 bases and J by 6 bases, with 15 bases between. CDR3 sequence (DNA): TGTGCCAGCAGCCAAGATAGGAACAGGGCGGGCGAGCAGTACTTC. Residues: CASSQDRNRAGEQYF. The full variable domain, with the rest looked up from reference TRBV14 and TRBJ2-7, is EAGVTQFPSHSVIEKGQTVTLRCDPISGHDNLYWYRRVMGKEIKFLLHFVKESKQDESGMPNNRFLAERTGGTYSTLKVQPAELEDSGVYFCASSQDRNRAGEQYFGPGTRLTVT.

At least ten counts were recorded for this clonotype. The chain has TRBV3-1 and TRBJ1-1; maybe TRBD1 (5 bases). V was cut by 5 bases and J by 4 bases, with 14 bases left in between. Germline V gives CDR1 LGHDT, CDR2 YNNKEL (reference sequence). CDR3 size: 14 residues. The chain's CDR3 is CASSSFWQGTEAFF. The CDR3 region has the DNA TGTGCCAGCAGCTCCTTTTGGCAGGGCACTGAAGCTTTCTTT.

This clonotype has just a few counts. CDR3 in amino acids: CASSQELVSLQPQHF. DNA of the CDR3: TGCGCCAGCAGCCAAGAGTTGGTTAGCCTTCAGCCCCAGCATTTT. The chain joins TRBV4-3 to TRBJ1-5; unclear D gene. Per germline, CDR1 LGHNA and CDR2 YSLEER. The ends were cut back, 0 bases at V and 6 bases at J, with 12 bases in the middle. The CDR3 is 15 amino acids.

Turning to this clonotype: This sequence may be a read error, since a much larger clone differs from it by one base. The chain joins TRBV20-1 to TRBJ1-1; 7 bases fit TRBD1. CDR1 and CDR2 from the germline V gene are DFQATT and SNEGSKA (reference sequence). This CDR3 comprises 16 residues. Trimming cost V 0 bases and J 0 bases; bases outside gene matches: 7. The CDR3 region is CSARDPGQSLNTEAFF. Written as DNA, the CDR3 is TGCAGTGCTAGAGATCCGGGACAGTCTTTGAACACTGAAGCTTTCTTT.

This clonotype is medium-sized in the sample. The chain links TRBV11-2 to TRBJ2-1; TRBD2 might be the D (6 bases). In germline, CDR1 is SGHAT, CDR2 FQNNGV. This CDR3 is built from 14 residues. V lost 3 bases and J lost 12, with 18 bases in between. CDR3 sequence (DNA): TGTGCCAGCAGCTTCGACTCTGGGCCCGGGGGGCAGTTCTTC. This encodes CASSFDSGPGGQFF.

This clonotype occurred many times. The chain employs TRBV12-3 or TRBV12-4 and TRBJ2-2, with D perhaps TRBD1 or TRBD2 (5 bases each). The V gene lost 1 base and the J gene lost 5 bases, with 11 bases spanning the gap. This CDR3 spans 15 amino acids. CDR3 in amino acids: CASSLVARETGELFF. The DNA of the CDR3 is TGTGCCAGCAGTTTAGTAGCCAGGGAGACCGGGGAGCTGTTTTTT.

This clonotype was picked up many times. V gene TRBV7-6 combines with J gene TRBJ2-1; D unclear. This CDR3 region has 14 residues. The V end lost 1 base, the J end lost 8 bases, and 12 bases lay between the germline ends. Germline lookup yields CDR1 SGHVS and CDR2 FNYEAQ. The CDR3 nucleotides are TGTGCCAGCAGCTTAGAGGGCCGCGGCTATGAGCAGTTCTTC. It yields the protein CASSLEGRGYEQFF.

This clonotype was picked up many times. The V and J genes are TRBV5-5 and TRBJ1-2, with 11 bases fitting TRBD1. The CDR3 length is 15 residues. Unmatched junction bases numbered 6, after V lost 4 bases and J lost 4 bases. Per the germline V gene, CDR1 is SGHKS and CDR2 is YYEKEE (reference sequence). The CDR3 region has the DNA TGTGCCAGCAGCCAAGGGACAGGGGGACTCTATGGCTACACCTTC. Its protein product is CASSQGTGGLYGYTF.

At least ten counts were recorded for this clonotype. The chain has TRBV7-3 and TRBJ2-3, with 7 positions matching TRBD2. The germline CDR1 and CDR2 sequences are SGHTA and FQGTGA. The junction had 8 bases not matched to a gene; V was cut back by 2 bases and J by 6 bases. The CDR3 loop spans 15 amino acids. The CDR3 region has the DNA TGTGCCAGCAGCTTACATCGACTAGCCGGTGATACGCAGTATTTT. This gives the protein CASSLHRLAGDTQYF.

This clonotype appeared a few times. The chain carries TRBV6-1 and TRBJ2-1; 9 bases are a match to TRBD2. The length of the CDR3 is 14 residues. Trimming removed 6 bases from V and 10 bases from J; junction bases left unmatched: 10. Germline CDR1 reads MNHNS; CDR2 reads SASEGT. In DNA form, the CDR3 reads TGTGCCAGCAGGAATAGCGGGAGTATGGCGGAGCAGTTCTTC. As protein: CASRNSGSMAEQFF.

This clonotype showed up many times. This sequence joins TRBV7-9 and TRBJ2-5; the D is unclear. The germline CDR1 and CDR2 sequences are SEHNR and FQNEAQ (reference sequence). The V and J ends lost 1 base and 0 bases respectively, with 12 bases between them. The CDR3 loop spans 16 amino acids. This CDR3 reads CASSLGTNLYQETQYF. The CDR3 DNA reads as TGTGCCAGCAGCTTAGGAACTAACCTGTACCAAGAGACCCAGTACTTC.

Ten or more counts support this clonotype. The rearrangement links TRBV10-3 to TRBJ1-5; no clear D gene. Germline assignment: CDR1 ENHRY and CDR2 SYGVKD. V shed 3 bases and J shed 5 bases, with 8 bases lying between them. The CDR3 runs to 13 residues. As DNA, the CDR3 is TGTGCCATCAGTGAAGCCGGGGATCAGCCCCAGCATTTT. It is translated as CAISEAGDQPQHF.

This clonotype was detected ten times or more. The V call is TRBV5-5, the J call TRBJ2-1; 8 bases align to TRBD2. The CDR3 runs to 18 residues. Per the germline V gene, CDR1 is SGHKS and CDR2 is YYEKEE (reference sequence). The V segment lost 1 base and the J segment 6 bases; nucleotides outside the gene matches: 15. This chain's CDR3 is CASSLIVGIAGRGNEQFF. The CDR3 coding sequence is TGTGCCAGCAGCTTGATCGTAGGAATAGCGGGAAGGGGCAATGAGCAGTTCTTC.